This T cell receptor beta chain came from a study of T cell responses to AZD1222 COVID-19 vaccine. Findings of the study overall: Sampled repertoires all dated from after the peak T cell response.

As for this clone: Its antigen is not identified.

V lost 3 bases and J lost 5, with 11 bases in between. This CDR3 region has 13 residues. Germline V CDR1 and CDR2: MNHEY, SMNVEV (reference sequence). Profiling relied on immunoSEQ multiplex PCR, and the TCRdb table lists in-frame clones only, not all of them. Of 100,000 or so clones listed, more than 70% are singletons. The receptor was isolated from an adult who received the AZD1222 COVID-19 vaccine. The J gene is TRBJ2-7, the V gene TRBV27; possible D gene TRBD1, 5 bases. The sample was peripheral blood, taken 28 days after the second AZD1222 dose. CDR3 sequence reads: CASSLQGLNEQYF. CDR3 coding DNA: TGTGCCAGCAGTTTGCAGGGTCTAAACGAGCAGTACTTC.